The clone carrying this T cell receptor (beta chain) was seen a few times. Its specificity is unknown. The record originates from a study of identical twins. Germline CDR1 and CDR2: MRHNA and SNTAGT. V was shortened by 5 bases and J by 2 bases, with 9 bases between the two germline ends. The CDR3 is 14 amino acids. Regarding the study as a whole: Insertions ran lower in abundant cord blood beta clonotypes, though not in memory repertoires. The presence of invariant MAIT and iNKT cells could partly confound analyses of zero-insertion sequences.

No donor was unhealthy or non-Caucasian. TCRdb reprocessed the 5' RACE reads with MiXCR, giving one entry per CDR3 protein. The table shows roughly 260,000 distinct CDR3 sequences, with 6% to 8.5% occurring only once. These data are also associated with another study on yellow fever vaccine responses in identical twins. That paper notes: Twins showed a vaccine T cell response that reportedly seemed partly convergent, partly personalized.

The clonotype was recovered from a woman aged 18 to 35 in good health. The sequenced sample consisted of CD8+ T cells sorted from blood. This chain connects TRBV6-4 to TRBJ2-2, with unresolved D. CDR3 DNA sequence: TGTGCCAGCAGTCCGGACGGAAACACCGGGGAGCTGTTTTTT. This encodes CASSPDGNTGELFF.